Following are 5 T cell receptor beta chains from one sample sequenced in a study of CD8+CD57+ T cells in acquired aplastic anemia. The template for TCR beta VDJ and CDR3 sequence profiling was genomic DNA. Via MiXCR, TCRdb re-called the reads, giving one row per CDR3 protein. The data contain approximately 200,000 distinct CDR3 sequences, about 53% of them singletons. Sequenced: sorted CD4+, CD8+, or CD8+CD57+ T cells (not recorded which) from PBMCs. The source is a human donor in good health, serving as a control.

This clonotype was observed a few times. The chain links TRBV7-9 to TRBJ1-6; D not certain. The V end lost 3 bases, the J end lost 7 bases, and 16 bases lay between the germline ends. The CDR3 loop spans 16 amino acids. Germline loops: CDR1 SEHNR, CDR2 FQNEAQ (reference sequence). The CDR3 DNA sequence: TGTGCCAGCAGCTTCCAGACCCCGGTTCCCAATTCACCCCTCCACTTT. Its translation is CASSFQTPVPNSPLHF.

This clonotype was detected ten times or more. V gene TRBV10-3 combines with J gene TRBJ2-7; D remains unclear. The ends were cut back, 0 bases at V and 3 bases at J, with 6 bases in the middle. This CDR3 is built from 13 residues. CDR1 is ENHRY, CDR2 SYGVKD, per germline. The CDR3 nucleotides read TGTGCCATCAGTGAGTCGGGTCTCTACGAGCAGTACTTC. The encoded protein is CAISESGLYEQYF.

This clonotype was recorded at least ten times. CDR3 in DNA: TGCAGTGCTAGAGAAGGTGGAACTAATGAAAAACTGTTTTTT. This sequence encodes CSAREGGTNEKLFF. The chain has TRBV20-1 and TRBJ1-4, with no clear D. The germline V gene has CDR1 DFQATT and CDR2 SNEGSKA (reference sequence). V lost 0 bases and J lost 1, with 6 bases in between. CDR3 length equals 14 residues.

This clonotype was seen many times. The chain carries TRBV7-2 and TRBJ1-6; 10 bases align to TRBD1. CDR3 size: 15 residues. V lost 5 bases to trimming and J lost 7 bases; unmatched junction nucleotides: 5. From germline, CDR1 is SGHTA and CDR2 FQGNSA. The CDR3 nucleotides are TGTGCCAGCAGCGATCAGACAGGGGGCAATTCACCCCTCCACTTT. Translation gives CASSDQTGGNSPLHF.

This clonotype appeared many times. V is TRBV6-5 and J is TRBJ2-7, with D perhaps assigned TRBD1 or TRBD2 (5 bases each). Germline V gene lookup returns CDR1 MNHEY and CDR2 SVGAGI. The V and J ends lost 2 bases and 0 bases respectively, with 11 bases between them. This CDR3 has 15 amino acids. In DNA, the CDR3 is TGTGCCAGCAGTTACATGGCAGGGAGCTCCTACGAGCAGTACTTC. It yields the protein CASSYMAGSSYEQYF.